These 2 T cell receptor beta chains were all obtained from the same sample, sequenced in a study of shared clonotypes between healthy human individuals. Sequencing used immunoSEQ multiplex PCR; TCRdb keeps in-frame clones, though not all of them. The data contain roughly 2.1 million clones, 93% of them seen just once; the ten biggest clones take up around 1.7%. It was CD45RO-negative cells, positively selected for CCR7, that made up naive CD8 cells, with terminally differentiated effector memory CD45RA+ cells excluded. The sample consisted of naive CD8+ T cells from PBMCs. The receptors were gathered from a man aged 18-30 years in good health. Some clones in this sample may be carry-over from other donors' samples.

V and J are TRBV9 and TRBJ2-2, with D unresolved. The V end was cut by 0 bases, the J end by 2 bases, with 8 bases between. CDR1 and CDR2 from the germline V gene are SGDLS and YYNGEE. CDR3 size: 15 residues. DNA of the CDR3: TGTGCCAGCAGCGTAGCAGTAATAAACACCGGGGAGCTGTTTTTT. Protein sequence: CASSVAVINTGELFF.

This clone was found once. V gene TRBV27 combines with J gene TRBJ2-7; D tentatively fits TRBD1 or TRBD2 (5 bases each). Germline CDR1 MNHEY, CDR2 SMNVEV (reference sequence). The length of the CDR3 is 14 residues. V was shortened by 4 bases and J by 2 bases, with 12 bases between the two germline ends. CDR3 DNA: TGTGCCAGCAGTTCCCGGGACCAACCCTACGAGCAGTACTTC. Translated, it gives CASSSRDQPYEQYF.